This T cell receptor (beta chain) is drawn from a study of chemoradiotherapy in HPV16-positive cancers. Repeated repertoire sampling spanned the course of chemoradiotherapy. The assay was immunoSEQ multiplex PCR, and TCRdb's table has in-frame clones only and misses some. This table has approximately 7,700 clones, approximately 85% appearing once. Germline CDR1 is SNHLY and CDR2 is FYNNEI. V lost 7 bases and J lost 4; bases outside the gene matches: 3. This CDR3 comprises 13 residues. This receptor was identified in a human donor with HPV-associated anogenital cancer. The source material was tumor tissue, sampled from a patient who underwent chemoradiotherapy. The rearrangement joins TRBV2 to TRBJ1-5; 8 bases are shared with TRBD1. The CDR3 sequence: CASTTGGNQPQHF. The DNA for the CDR3 is TGTGCCAGCACTACAGGGGGAAATCAGCCCCAGCATTTT.